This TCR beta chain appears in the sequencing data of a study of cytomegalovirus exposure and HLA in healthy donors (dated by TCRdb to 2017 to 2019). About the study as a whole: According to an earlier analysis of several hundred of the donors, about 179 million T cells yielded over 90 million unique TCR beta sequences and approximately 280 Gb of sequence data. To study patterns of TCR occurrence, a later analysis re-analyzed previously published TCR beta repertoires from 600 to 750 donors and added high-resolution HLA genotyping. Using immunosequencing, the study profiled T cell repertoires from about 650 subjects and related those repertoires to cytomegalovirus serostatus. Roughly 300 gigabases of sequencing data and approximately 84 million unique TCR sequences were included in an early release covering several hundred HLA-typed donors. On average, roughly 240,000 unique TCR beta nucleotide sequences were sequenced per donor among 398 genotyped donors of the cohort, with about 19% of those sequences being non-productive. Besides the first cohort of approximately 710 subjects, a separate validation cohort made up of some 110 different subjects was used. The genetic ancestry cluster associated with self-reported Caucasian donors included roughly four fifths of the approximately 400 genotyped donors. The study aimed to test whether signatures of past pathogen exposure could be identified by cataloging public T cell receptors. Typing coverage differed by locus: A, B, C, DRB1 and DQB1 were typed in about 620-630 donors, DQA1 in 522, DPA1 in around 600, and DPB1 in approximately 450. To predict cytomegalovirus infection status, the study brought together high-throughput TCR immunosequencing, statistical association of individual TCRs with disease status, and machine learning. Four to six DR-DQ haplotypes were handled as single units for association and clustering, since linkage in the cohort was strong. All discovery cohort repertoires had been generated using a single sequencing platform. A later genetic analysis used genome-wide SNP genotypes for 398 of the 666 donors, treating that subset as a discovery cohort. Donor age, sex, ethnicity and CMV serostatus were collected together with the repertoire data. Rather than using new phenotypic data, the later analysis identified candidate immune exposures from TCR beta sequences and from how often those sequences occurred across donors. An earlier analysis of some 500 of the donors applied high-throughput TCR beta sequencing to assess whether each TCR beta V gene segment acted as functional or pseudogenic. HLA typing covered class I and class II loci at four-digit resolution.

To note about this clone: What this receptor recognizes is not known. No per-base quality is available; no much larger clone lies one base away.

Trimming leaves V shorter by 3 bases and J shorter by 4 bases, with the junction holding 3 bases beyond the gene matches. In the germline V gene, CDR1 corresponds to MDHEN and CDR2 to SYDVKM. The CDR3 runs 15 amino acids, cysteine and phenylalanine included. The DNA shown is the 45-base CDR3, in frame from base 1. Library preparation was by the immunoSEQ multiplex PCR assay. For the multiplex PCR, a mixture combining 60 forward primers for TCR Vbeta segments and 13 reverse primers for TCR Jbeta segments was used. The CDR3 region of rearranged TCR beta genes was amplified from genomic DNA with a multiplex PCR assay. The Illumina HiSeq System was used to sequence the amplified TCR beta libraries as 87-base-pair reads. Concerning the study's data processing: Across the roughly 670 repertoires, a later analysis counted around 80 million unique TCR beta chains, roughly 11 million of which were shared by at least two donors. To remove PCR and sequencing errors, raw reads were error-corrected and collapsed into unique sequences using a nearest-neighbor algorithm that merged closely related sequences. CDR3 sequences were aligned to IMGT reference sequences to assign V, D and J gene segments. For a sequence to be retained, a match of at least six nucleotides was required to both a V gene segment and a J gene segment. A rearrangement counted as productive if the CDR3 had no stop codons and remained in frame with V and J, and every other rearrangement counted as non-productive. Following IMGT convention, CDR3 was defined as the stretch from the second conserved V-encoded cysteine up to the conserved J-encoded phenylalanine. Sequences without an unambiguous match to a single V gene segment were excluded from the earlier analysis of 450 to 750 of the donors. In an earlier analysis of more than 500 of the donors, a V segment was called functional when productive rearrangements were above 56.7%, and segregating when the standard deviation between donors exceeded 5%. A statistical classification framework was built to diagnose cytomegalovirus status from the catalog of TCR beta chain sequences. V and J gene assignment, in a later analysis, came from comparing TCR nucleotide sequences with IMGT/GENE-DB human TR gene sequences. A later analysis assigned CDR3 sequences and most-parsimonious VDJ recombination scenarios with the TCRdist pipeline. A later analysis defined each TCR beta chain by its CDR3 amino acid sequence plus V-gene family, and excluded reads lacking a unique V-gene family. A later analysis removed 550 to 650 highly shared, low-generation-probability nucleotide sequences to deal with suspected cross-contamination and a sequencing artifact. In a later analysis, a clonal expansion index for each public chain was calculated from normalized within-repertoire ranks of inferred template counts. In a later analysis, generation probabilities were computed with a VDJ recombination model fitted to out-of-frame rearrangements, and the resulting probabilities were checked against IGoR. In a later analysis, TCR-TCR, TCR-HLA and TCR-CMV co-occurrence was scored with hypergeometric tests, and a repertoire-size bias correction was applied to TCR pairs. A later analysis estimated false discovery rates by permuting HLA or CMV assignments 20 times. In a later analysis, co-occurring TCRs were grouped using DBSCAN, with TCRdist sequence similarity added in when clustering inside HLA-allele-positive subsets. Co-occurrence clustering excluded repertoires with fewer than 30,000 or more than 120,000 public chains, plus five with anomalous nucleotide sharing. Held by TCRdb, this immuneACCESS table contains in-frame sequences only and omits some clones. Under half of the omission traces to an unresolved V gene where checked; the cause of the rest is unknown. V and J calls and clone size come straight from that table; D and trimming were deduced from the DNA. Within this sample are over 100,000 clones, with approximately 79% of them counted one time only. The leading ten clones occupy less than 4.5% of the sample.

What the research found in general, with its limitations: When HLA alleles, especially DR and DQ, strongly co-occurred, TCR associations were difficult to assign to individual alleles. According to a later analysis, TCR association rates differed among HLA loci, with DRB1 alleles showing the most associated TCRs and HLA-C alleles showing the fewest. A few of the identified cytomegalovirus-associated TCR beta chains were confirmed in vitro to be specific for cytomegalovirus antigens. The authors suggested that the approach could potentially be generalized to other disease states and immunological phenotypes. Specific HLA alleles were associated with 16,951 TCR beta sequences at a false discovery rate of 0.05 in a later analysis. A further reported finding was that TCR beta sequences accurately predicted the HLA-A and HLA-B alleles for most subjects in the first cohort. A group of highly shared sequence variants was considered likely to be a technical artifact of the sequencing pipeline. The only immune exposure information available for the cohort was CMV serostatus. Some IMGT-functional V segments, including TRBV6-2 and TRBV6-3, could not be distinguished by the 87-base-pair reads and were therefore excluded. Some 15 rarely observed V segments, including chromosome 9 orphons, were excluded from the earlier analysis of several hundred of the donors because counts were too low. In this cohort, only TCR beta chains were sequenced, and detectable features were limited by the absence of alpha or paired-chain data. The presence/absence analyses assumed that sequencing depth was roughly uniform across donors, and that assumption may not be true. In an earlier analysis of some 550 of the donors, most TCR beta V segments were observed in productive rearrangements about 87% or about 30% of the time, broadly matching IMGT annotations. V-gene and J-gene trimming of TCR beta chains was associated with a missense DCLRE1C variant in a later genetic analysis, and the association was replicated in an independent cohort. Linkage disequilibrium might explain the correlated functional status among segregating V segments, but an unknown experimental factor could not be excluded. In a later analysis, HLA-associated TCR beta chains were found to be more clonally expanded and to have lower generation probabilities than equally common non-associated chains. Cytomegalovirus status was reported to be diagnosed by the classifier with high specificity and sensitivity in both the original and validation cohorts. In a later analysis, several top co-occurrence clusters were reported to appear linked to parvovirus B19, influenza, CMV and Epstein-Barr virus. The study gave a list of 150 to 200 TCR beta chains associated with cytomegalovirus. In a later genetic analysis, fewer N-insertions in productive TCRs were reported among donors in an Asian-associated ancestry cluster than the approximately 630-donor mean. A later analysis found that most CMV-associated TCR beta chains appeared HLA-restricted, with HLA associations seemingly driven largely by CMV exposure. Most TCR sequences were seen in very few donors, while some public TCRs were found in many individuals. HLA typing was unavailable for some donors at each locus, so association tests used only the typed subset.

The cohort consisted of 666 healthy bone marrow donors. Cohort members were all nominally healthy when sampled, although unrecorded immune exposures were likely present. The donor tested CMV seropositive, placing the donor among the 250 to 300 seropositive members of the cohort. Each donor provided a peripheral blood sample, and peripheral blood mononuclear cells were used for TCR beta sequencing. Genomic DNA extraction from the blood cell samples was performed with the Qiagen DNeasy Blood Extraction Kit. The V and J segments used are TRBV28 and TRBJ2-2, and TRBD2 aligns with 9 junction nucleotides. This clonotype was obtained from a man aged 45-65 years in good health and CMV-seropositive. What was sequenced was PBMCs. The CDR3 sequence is CASSFVRGGTGELFF. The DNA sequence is TGTGCCAGCAGTTTTGTGCGGGGGGGCACCGGGGAGCTGTTTTTT.